The entry below gives a single T cell receptor (beta chain) sequence along with its context. This clone is judged medium-sized (0.01 to 0.1%). It lacks a known antigen. No base quality values were provided; no much bigger clone lies one nucleotide off. V is clipped by 4 bases and J by 3 bases, and the sequence between their germline boundaries is 17 bases long. The germline V gene sets CDR1 to SGHRS and CDR2 to YFSETQ. Inclusive of the bounding cysteine and phenylalanine, the CDR3 is 15 residues long. The kept DNA is CDR3 alone, 45 bases in frame from the first base. Libraries were built with the immunoSEQ multiplex PCR assay. The published analysis was carried out like this. A statistical classification framework was built for diagnosing cytomegalovirus status from the catalog of TCR beta chain sequences. Imported from immuneACCESS, the table was reduced by TCRdb to in-frame sequences with V and J called. These copies leave out some clones; in studies compared against another copy, an unresolved V gene accounts for under half, and the cause of the remainder is not known. That table supplies the V and J calls and clone size; D and trimming were determined from the DNA. The sample table records 160,000 or so clones; approximately 80% of these occur just once. The ten most abundant clones make up over 2% of the sample.

This entry comes from a study of cytomegalovirus exposure and HLA in healthy donors (dated by TCRdb to the late 2010s). Regarding the study in general: According to a later analysis, one platform produced both the 120 validation repertoires and the 720 or so repertoires of the first cohort. The aim of the study was to test whether cataloging public T cell receptors could identify signatures of past pathogen exposure. In addition to the first cohort of around 670 subjects, a separate validation cohort of some 120 different subjects was used. The study combined high-throughput TCR immunosequencing, statistical association of individual TCRs with disease status, and machine learning to predict cytomegalovirus infection status.

The donors belonged to the validation cohort of around 120 subjects, which was separate from the roughly 700-subject first cohort. On the study overall, not on this receptor specifically: In vitro tests confirmed that a few of the cytomegalovirus-associated TCR beta chains recognize cytomegalovirus antigens. The classifier was reported to diagnose cytomegalovirus status with high specificity and sensitivity in both the original cohort and the validation cohort. Most TCR sequences were observed very rarely across donors, whereas some public TCRs were present in many individuals. The study gave a list of 150 to 200 TCR beta chains associated with cytomegalovirus. A later analysis lacked HLA typing for the validation cohort, so it scored co-occurrence in that cohort across all 110 or so repertoires. It was suggested by the authors that the approach could potentially be generalized to other disease states and immunological phenotypes. A later analysis found that TCRs clustered in the first cohort also tended to co-occur in the 95 to 150 validation repertoires, with more than 90% of cluster scores above 0.

The sequence was collected from a man aged 25-45 years in good health and CMV-seropositive. Sequenced sample: PBMCs. The sequence joins TRBV5-1 to TRBJ2-7; the D gene cannot be resolved reliably. This receptor carries the CDR3 CASSVGRGNGYEQYF. The nucleotides are TGCGCCAGCAGCGTTGGTCGAGGAAACGGCTACGAGCAGTACTTC.